One and the same sample provided the 10 T cell receptor beta chains below, sequenced in a study of early T cells in non-severe SARS-CoV-2 infection. TCRdb re-derived calls from the 5' RACE reads in MiXCR, one entry per CDR3 protein. The data contain 35,000 to 40,000 distinct CDR3 sequences, roughly 5% of them singletons. Input material: whole blood. These receptors were collected from an adult who was a healthcare worker with PCR-confirmed SARS-CoV-2 infection or an uninfected control (not recorded which).

As regards this clonotype: A much larger clonotype is one base distant, so this may be a read error. The chain combines TRBV5-4 with TRBJ2-7; 9 nucleotides agree with TRBD1. The tail of the sequence fits TRBJ2-1 better, so the J call may be wrong. The CDR3 runs to 13 residues. The germline CDR1 and CDR2 sequences are SGHNT and YYREEE (reference sequence). The CDR3 coding sequence is TGTGCCAGCAGCTCGGGACAGGGCTACGAGCAGTTCTTC. Translated, it gives CASSSGQGYEQFF.

Ten or more counts support this clonotype. This rearrangement joins TRBV6-1 to TRBJ2-7; a possible D gene is TRBD1 (5 bases). The CDR3 is made up of 13 amino acids. The germline CDR1 and CDR2 sequences are MNHNS and SASEGT. Deletions cut 3 bases from V and 6 bases from J, with 12 bases between. The CDR3 is CASSEQGSGEQYF. CDR3 bases: TGTGCCAGCAGTGAGCAGGGTTCCGGCGAGCAGTACTTC.

This clonotype was counted at least ten times. The CDR3: CASSRDRGNSPLHF. The CDR3 DNA is TGTGCCAGCAGCCGGGACAGGGGCAATTCACCCCTCCACTTT. This chain uses TRBV6-4 with TRBJ1-6, with 10 bases that match TRBD1. This CDR3 is built from 14 residues. The germline gives CDR1 MRHNA, CDR2 SNTAGT. V shed 6 bases and J 7 bases; nucleotides not matched to a gene: 3.

In this sample, this clonotype turned up a few times. This chain joins TRBV6-2 or TRBV6-3 and TRBJ2-1; 16 positions match TRBD2. Germline CDR1 reads MNHEY; CDR2 reads SVGEGT. This CDR3 region has 17 residues. V dropped 4 bases and J dropped 9; count of bases not matched to a gene: 9. The CDR3 DNA follows: TGTGCCAGCAGTTCAACCGGGACTAGCGGGGGGGGTCGTGAGCAGTTCTTC. It encodes CASSSTGTSGGGREQFF.

This clonotype was seen at least ten times. The V and J genes are TRBV7-6 and TRBJ1-1; D call uncertain. V dropped 5 bases and J dropped 7 bases, with 14 bases sitting between them. CDR1 and CDR2 (germline): SGHVS, FNYEAQ. The CDR3 runs to 13 residues. Here the CDR3 reads CASSLSAGSEAFF. Written as DNA, the CDR3 is TGTGCCAGCAGCCTAAGCGCGGGCAGTGAAGCTTTCTTT.

This clonotype showed up many times. The chain links TRBV5-4 to TRBJ1-4; D ambiguous. This CDR3 has 13 amino acids. CDR1 is SGHNT, CDR2 YYREEE, per germline (reference sequence). V lost 3 bases and J 6 bases, leaving 9 bases between the germline ends. CDR3 region: CASSSWPDEKLFF. The DNA for the CDR3 is TGTGCCAGCAGCTCGTGGCCTGATGAAAAACTGTTTTTT.

This clonotype was counted many times. CDR3 nucleotides: TGCGCCAGCAGCCAAATACAGGTCCGGAACGGCAATCAGCCCCAGCATTTT. Protein sequence: CASSQIQVRNGNQPQHF. The rearrangement uses TRBV4-1 and TRBJ1-5, with D possibly TRBD1 on 5 matching bases. Trimming stripped 2 bases from V and 2 bases from J, with 16 bases between. The CDR3 has 17 residues. Looked up from germline, CDR1 is MGHRA and CDR2 is YSYEKL.

This clonotype was seen at least ten times. The V and J genes are TRBV6-6 and TRBJ1-2, with D hard to call. Trimming took 0 bases from V and 8 from J, leaving 10 bases between them. Per the germline V gene, CDR1 is MNHNY and CDR2 is SVGAGI (reference sequence). The CDR3 has 13 residues. The CDR3 nucleotides read TGTGCCAGCAGTTACTCATCCGAACCCGGCTACACCTTC. This translates into CASSYSSEPGYTF.

Many counts were recorded for this clonotype. CDR3: CASSPSSALTGELFF. CDR3 bases: TGTGCCAGCAGCCCCTCCTCCGCCCTAACCGGGGAGCTGTTTTTT. The V gene is TRBV7-7, the J gene TRBJ2-2; D is ambiguous. CDR1 and CDR2 (germline): SSHAT, FNYEAQ (reference sequence). V was trimmed by 5 bases and J by 5 bases, leaving 15 bases between them. The CDR3 is 15 residues long.

This clonotype occurred many times. The V call is TRBV7-9, the J call TRBJ2-5; 7 bases are a match to TRBD1. The V segment lost 8 bases and the J segment 2 bases; nucleotides outside the gene matches: 8. Germline CDR1 and CDR2: SEHNR and FQNEAQ (reference sequence). The CDR3 totals 14 residues. CDR3 bases: TGTGCCAGCCAATTCCCCAGGGGGCAAGAGACCCAGTACTTC. This encodes CASQFPRGQETQYF.